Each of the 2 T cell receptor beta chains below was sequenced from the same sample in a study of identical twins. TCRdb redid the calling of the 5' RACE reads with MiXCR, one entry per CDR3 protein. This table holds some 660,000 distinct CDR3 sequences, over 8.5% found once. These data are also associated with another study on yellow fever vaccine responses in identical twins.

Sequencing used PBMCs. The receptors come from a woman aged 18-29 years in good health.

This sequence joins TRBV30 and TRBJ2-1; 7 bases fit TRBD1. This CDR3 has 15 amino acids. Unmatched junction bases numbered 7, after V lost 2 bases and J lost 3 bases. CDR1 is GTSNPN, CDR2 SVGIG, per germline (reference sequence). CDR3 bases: TGTGCCTGGAGTAGGGGGCAGCTTGACTACAATGAGCAGTTCTTC. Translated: CAWSRGQLDYNEQFF. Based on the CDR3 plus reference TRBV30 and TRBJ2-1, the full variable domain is SQTIHQWPATLVQPVGSPLSLECTVEGTSNPNLYWYRQAAGRGLQLLFYSVGIGQISSEVPQNLSASRPQDRQFILSSKKLLLSDSGFYLCAWSRGQLDYNEQFFGPGTRLTVL.

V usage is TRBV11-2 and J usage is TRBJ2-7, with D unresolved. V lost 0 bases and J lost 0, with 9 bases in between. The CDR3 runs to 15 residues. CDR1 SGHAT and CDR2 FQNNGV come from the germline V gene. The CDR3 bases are TGTGCCAGCAGCTTAGACGCGGCGAGCTCCTACGAGCAGTACTTC. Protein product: CASSLDAASSYEQYF.